This T cell receptor beta chain derives from a study of blood T cells in healthy people across ages. A second PCR of about 7 to 12 cycles used a sample-barcoded 5' primer and a J-beta primer mix. Every sample gave at least 2.5 million paired-end reads containing CDR3. TCRdb fed the 5' RACE reads into MiXCR, producing one record per CDR3 protein. In the table there are almost 550,000 distinct CDR3 sequences, 24% of which are singletons. Germline V gene data show CDR1 as DFQATT and CDR2 as SNEGSKA (reference sequence). V was pared by 3 bases and J by 7 bases, with 13 bases between. The CDR3 has 14 residues. The same specimen was also included in a second study, on T cells of mothers and their children. As that study records: Slightly, though not significantly, more overlap was seen in related than in unrelated mother-child pairs.

This sequence was found in a boy aged 10-17 years in good health. The V and J genes are TRBV20-1 and TRBJ1-6, with D perhaps TRBD1 (5 bases). The material sequenced was blood. CDR3 residues: CSARVPGGNSPLHF. Here the CDR3 DNA reads TGCAGTGCTAGGGTCCCTGGGGGAAATTCACCCCTCCACTTT.